A single sample gave rise to the 13 T cell receptor beta chains below, sequenced in a study of blood T cell repertoires in COVID-19. The assay was immunoSEQ multiplex PCR, and TCRdb's table has in-frame clones only and misses some. The table includes 300,000 to 400,000 clones, 85% to 90% detected once. Input material: PBMCs or T cells enriched from blood (not recorded which). Receptors were obtained from a woman in her 30s with acute COVID-19.

V is TRBV7-3 and J is TRBJ2-3; the D is unclear. Germline V lookup: CDR1 SGHTA, CDR2 FQGTGA. Trimming left V 5 bases short and J 1 base short, with 7 bases between. This CDR3 spans 13 amino acids. DNA for the CDR3: TGTGCCAGCAGCCCAGAGGGCACAGATACGCAGTATTTT. Its translation is CASSPEGTDTQYF.

For the CDR3, the DNA is TGTGCCAGCAGCTTAAAACAGGGGGCGCGTTTCTACGAGCAGTACTTC. Protein sequence: CASSLKQGARFYEQYF. This chain connects TRBV7-8 to TRBJ2-7; 9 bases match TRBD1. This CDR3 is 16 amino acids long. Germline CDR1 reads SGHVS; CDR2 reads FQNEAQ. V lost 2 bases, J lost 3 bases, and 8 bases stayed unmatched.

The genes are TRBV11-2 and TRBJ1-6; D unclear. Germline CDR1 reads SGHAT; CDR2 reads FQNNGV. The CDR3 loop spans 14 amino acids. Between the trimmed V and J ends, which lost 2 bases and 8 bases, there was a span of 10 bases. DNA for the CDR3: TGTGCCAGCAGCTTATGGTCCGGGGATTCACCCCTCCACTTT. Translating it yields CASSLWSGDSPLHF.

The rearrangement uses TRBV12-5 and TRBJ2-2, with D unclear. The CDR3 has 16 amino acids. Trimming shortened V by 0 bases and J by 3 bases, and 11 bases separated the two germline ends. Germline V gene lookup returns CDR1 LGHNT and CDR2 FRNRAP. The CDR3 coding sequence is TGTGCTAGTGGTTTGGTAACGCAGGCCGACACCGGGGAGCTGTTTTTT. Translated: CASGLVTQADTGELFF.

The gene calls are TRBV11-2 and TRBJ1-1; 12 bases align to TRBD1. The trim removed 5 bases at V and 1 base at J, leaving 8 bases unmatched. The CDR3 sequence is 17 residues long. CDR1 SGHAT and CDR2 FQNNGV come from the germline V gene. CDR3 loop: CASSQGTGGNRNTEAFF. The CDR3 nucleotides are TGTGCCAGCAGCCAAGGGACAGGGGGCAATAGGAACACTGAAGCTTTCTTT. Based on the CDR3 plus reference TRBV11-2 and TRBJ1-1, the full variable domain is EAGVAQSPRYKIIEKRQSVAFWCNPISGHATLYWYQQILGQGPKLLIQFQNNGVVDDSQLPKDRFSAERLKGVDSTLKIQPAKLEDSAVYLCASSQGTGGNRNTEAFFGQGTRLTVV.

J is TRBJ2-1 and V is TRBV7-3; a possible D gene is TRBD2 (6 bases). The CDR3 covers 14 residues. From germline, CDR1 is SGHTA and CDR2 FQGTGA. Trimming shortened V by 0 bases and J by 4 bases, and 7 bases separated the two germline ends. Here the CDR3 reads CASSLTSGYNEQFF. The CDR3 coding sequence is TGTGCCAGCAGCTTAACTAGCGGATACAATGAGCAGTTCTTC.

V is TRBV3-1 (or the pseudogene TRBV3-2) and J is TRBJ2-7; 11 bases align to TRBD2. Germline values: CDR1 LGHDT, CDR2 YNNKEL (reference sequence). The V gene end was trimmed by 4 bases and the J gene end by 5 bases; junction bases not matched to a gene: 4. The CDR3 has 14 amino acids. CDR3 sequence (DNA): TGTGCCAGCAGCCGTAGCGGGGGGGCCCACGAGCAGTACTTC. It encodes CASSRSGGAHEQYF.

This sequence joins TRBV3-1 (or the pseudogene TRBV3-2) and TRBJ2-3; 9 bases match TRBD1. After removal of 1 base from V and 6 bases from J, the junction contained 8 bases not matched to a gene. The CDR3 consists of 16 residues. CDR1 LGHDT and CDR2 YNNKEL come from the germline V gene (reference sequence). CDR3 bases: TGTGCCAGCAGCCAAGGACGGGACAGGGACCCGGATACGCAGTATTTT. Its translation is CASSQGRDRDPDTQYF.

This sequence joins TRBV5-5 and TRBJ2-3; 10 bases map to TRBD2. Germline lookup yields CDR1 SGHKS and CDR2 YYEKEE (reference sequence). This CDR3 is built from 16 residues. V trimming: 4 bases; J trimming: 3 bases; junction bases outside the gene matches: 8. DNA for the CDR3: TGTGCCAGCAGCACCGTAGCGGGGGGTGAGACAGATACGCAGTATTTT. Amino acids: CASSTVAGGETDTQYF.

CDR3 in amino acids: CASSRDRPTPHEQYF. CDR3 bases: TGTGCCAGCTCACGCGACAGGCCAACCCCCCACGAGCAGTACTTC. The chain recombines TRBV18 with TRBJ2-7, with a possible D match to TRBD1 (6 bases). The CDR3 has 15 amino acids. Germline CDR1 is KGHSH and CDR2 is LQKENI. V lost 4 bases to trimming and J lost 5 bases, with 18 bases between them.

The gene calls are TRBV29-1 and TRBJ2-7; D is undetermined. Trimming left V 4 bases short and J 0 bases short, with 13 bases between. The CDR3 covers 14 residues. Per the germline V gene, CDR1 is SQVTM and CDR2 is ANQGSEA. The CDR3 here is CSVASAWSSYEQYF. The DNA of the CDR3 is TGCAGCGTTGCTTCGGCATGGAGCTCCTACGAGCAGTACTTC.

CDR3: CASSDRQGLADTQYF. CDR3 nucleotides: TGCGCCAGCAGCGATCGACAGGGCCTTGCAGATACGCAGTATTTT. V is TRBV5-1 and J is TRBJ2-3; 7 nucleotides agree with TRBD1. In germline, CDR1 is SGHRS, CDR2 YFSETQ. J lost 4 bases, V lost 4 bases, and 9 bases had no gene match. The CDR3 length is 15 residues.

This chain connects TRBV5-1 to TRBJ1-2; TRBD1 matches 8 bases. CDR3 length: 13 residues. CDR1 and CDR2 (germline): SGHRS, YFSETQ. The V segment lost 4 bases and the J segment 7 bases; nucleotides outside the gene matches: 6. CDR3 region: CASSIGQGGGYTF. Written as DNA, the CDR3 is TGCGCCAGCAGCATAGGACAGGGCGGTGGCTACACCTTC.